The 14 T cell receptor beta chains below all came from one sample that was sequenced in a study of blood T cell repertoires in COVID-19. Profiling relied on immunoSEQ multiplex PCR, and the TCRdb table lists in-frame clones only, not all of them. The sample includes around 260,000 clones, over 80% of them seen just once. The sample taken for sequencing was peripheral blood. The receptors derive from a woman aged 40 to 50 who had recovered from COVID-19.

The chain uses TRBV9 and TRBJ1-1; the match to TRBD1 covers 7 bases. V lost 3 bases, J lost 6 bases, and 8 bases stayed unmatched. Germline CDR1 is SGDLS and CDR2 is YYNGEE. The CDR3 is 14 amino acids. DNA of the CDR3: TGTGCCAGCAGCGCCGGACAGGTAGCTTCTGAAGCTTTCTTT. Its translation is CASSAGQVASEAFF.

CDR3 sequence reads: CASSSTARTGGQAFF. CDR3 sequence (DNA): TGTGCCAGCAGTTCGACCGCCCGGACAGGGGGCCAAGCTTTCTTT. The J gene is TRBJ1-1, the V gene TRBV6-6; TRBD1 matches 11 bases. Germline V lookup: CDR1 MNHNY, CDR2 SVGAGI (reference sequence). J lost 9 bases, V lost 4 bases, and 10 bases had no gene match. The CDR3 loop spans 15 amino acids.

This chain joins TRBV21-1 and TRBJ2-5; TRBD1 is the table's D call, not checked against the DNA. TRBV21-1 constitutes a pseudogene. This CDR3 region has 15 residues. This CDR3 reads CASSKVTRQKETQYF. Here the CDR3 DNA reads TGTGCCAGCAGCAAAGTTACGAGACAGAAAGAGACCCAGTACTTC.

V gene TRBV6-2 or TRBV6-3 combines with J gene TRBJ2-7; D is possibly TRBD2 (7 bases). The CDR3 runs to 17 residues. Germline CDR1 MNHEY, CDR2 SVGEGT. Trimming shortened V by 5 bases and J by 2 bases, and 22 bases separated the two germline ends. This chain's CDR3 is CASSQRRGGATTYEQYF. The DNA of the CDR3 is TGTGCCAGCAGTCAACGCCGAGGGGGGGCGACAACCTACGAGCAGTACTTC.

The chain is built from TRBV6-6 and TRBJ2-4, with 7 bases fitting TRBD1. The length of the CDR3 is 16 residues. With 5 bases clipped from V and 3 bases from J, the junction kept 10 bases outside the gene matches. Germline V gene sequence: CDR1 MNHNY, CDR2 SVGAGI (reference sequence). The CDR3 protein is CASSPDRDINKNIQYF. The CDR3 coding sequence is TGTGCCAGCAGTCCCGACAGGGACATTAACAAAAACATTCAGTACTTC.

The rearrangement uses TRBV27 and TRBJ1-6, with D tentatively TRBD1 (6 bases). This CDR3 is 17 amino acids long. Per the germline V gene, CDR1 is MNHEY and CDR2 is SMNVEV (reference sequence). V was pared by 3 bases and J by 0 bases, with 12 bases between. DNA for the CDR3: TGTGCCAGCAGTTTGACAGGCTGGAGCTCCTATAATTCACCCCTCCACTTT. Protein product: CASSLTGWSSYNSPLHF.

V and J are TRBV9 and TRBJ2-3; 12 bases line up with TRBD1. Germline values: CDR1 SGDLS, CDR2 YYNGEE. The CDR3 totals 17 residues. The V and J ends lost 4 bases and 2 bases, in that order; junction bases with no gene match: 8. DNA of the CDR3: TGTGCCAGCAGCTTCGGCGGGACAGGGGGCCCCACAGATACGCAGTATTTT. It translates to CASSFGGTGGPTDTQYF.

The rearrangement joins TRBV30 to TRBJ1-1; D possibly corresponds to TRBD1 (5 bases). V was shortened by 0 bases and J by 10 bases, with 12 bases between the two germline ends. The CDR3 runs 12 residues. Germline CDR1 and CDR2: GTSNPN and SVGIG (reference sequence). CDR3 amino acids: CAWSVRPRGAFF. The CDR3, as DNA: TGTGCCTGGAGTGTACGGCCTAGGGGAGCTTTCTTT. Drawing the rest from reference TRBV30 and TRBJ1-1, the complete variable domain is SQTIHQWPATLVQPVGSPLSLECTVEGTSNPNLYWYRQAAGRGLQLLFYSVGIGQISSEVPQNLSASRPQDRQFILSSKKLLLSDSGFYLCAWSVRPRGAFFGQGTRLTVV.

The chain joins TRBV15 to TRBJ1-2, with D possibly matching TRBD1 (6 bases). The CDR3 sequence is 12 residues long. V was clipped by 8 bases and J by 2 bases, with 9 bases between them. Germline V CDR1 and CDR2: LNHNV, YYDKDF (reference sequence). CDR3 protein: CATEQGNYGYTF. In DNA form, the CDR3 reads TGTGCCACCGAACAGGGAAACTATGGCTACACCTTC.

This clone was observed once. The CDR3 coding sequence is TGTGCCAGCTCACCTTTAGCGCCGTCGGGGGTTACAGATACGCAGTATTTT. Amino acids: CASSPLAPSGVTDTQYF. The rearrangement uses TRBV18 and TRBJ2-3; a possible D gene is TRBD2 (6 bases). The CDR3 is 17 residues long. The germline CDR1 and CDR2 sequences are KGHSH and LQKENI. V lost 3 bases and J lost 3, with 19 bases in between.

This chain connects TRBV30 to TRBJ2-7; 13 bases line up with TRBD2. Trimming cost V 4 bases and J 8 bases; bases outside gene matches: 5. CDR1 and CDR2 (germline): GTSNPN, SVGIG (reference sequence). The CDR3 sequence is 13 residues long. CDR3 coding DNA: TGTGCCTGGATGTTACTAGCGGGGGGGAAGCAGTACTTC. This gives the protein CAWMLLAGGKQYF.

This rearrangement joins TRBV2 to TRBJ2-1; D might be TRBD2 (5 bases). This CDR3 is 14 amino acids long. CDR1 is SNHLY, CDR2 FYNNEI, per germline. V dropped 8 bases and J dropped 9 bases, with 20 bases sitting between them. CDR3 protein: CASGGPRVGGEQFF. The CDR3 DNA reads as TGTGCCAGCGGCGGGCCTCGCGTAGGAGGTGAGCAGTTCTTC.

The chain combines TRBV19 with TRBJ1-1; 10 positions match TRBD1. CDR1 is LNHDA, CDR2 SQIVND, per germline (reference sequence). V was clipped by 5 bases and J by 4 bases; unmatched bases: 7. This CDR3 has 15 residues. DNA of the CDR3: TGTGCCAGTAGTCCCTCCCGGGACAGGGGCACTGAAGCTTTCTTT. It specifies CASSPSRDRGTEAFF.

This chain uses TRBV2 with TRBJ2-3; 7 bases align to TRBD2. Germline loops: CDR1 SNHLY, CDR2 FYNNEI. The trim removed 0 bases at V and 2 bases at J, leaving 11 bases unmatched. The CDR3 covers 18 residues. This CDR3 reads CASSEALAGGSFTDTQYF. For the CDR3, the DNA is TGTGCCAGCAGTGAAGCCCTTGCCGGGGGGTCGTTCACAGATACGCAGTATTTT.